Each of the 6 T cell receptor beta chains below was sequenced from the same sample in a study of T cell changes during pregnancy in multiple sclerosis. Profiled with immunoSEQ multiplex PCR; TCRdb holds only in-frame clones, not every one. The table has some 110,000 clones, around 92% seen once. The specimen was peripheral blood, collected after pregnancy. These receptor sequences come from a female donor with multiple sclerosis, enrolled in a pregnancy study.

Comment on this clone: A junction boundary mismatches the germline segment, possibly from a read error. The chain combines TRBV5-5 with TRBJ2-6, with a weak D call TRBD1 (5 bases). CDR1 and CDR2 from the germline V gene are SGHKS and YYEKEE (reference sequence). The CDR3 length is 16 residues. CDR3 DNA: TGTGCCAGCAGCTACCAACTGGTCTCTGGGGCCAGCGTCCTGACTTTC. It codes for CASSYQLVSGASVLTF.

J is TRBJ1-2 and V is TRBV5-4; 7 nucleotides match TRBD1. V was clipped by 5 bases and J by 4 bases; unmatched bases: 11. There are 15 residues in the CDR3. Germline V gene sequence: CDR1 SGHNT, CDR2 YYREEE (reference sequence). Here the CDR3 reads CASRFRQGPVYGYTF. DNA of the CDR3: TGTGCCAGCAGGTTTAGACAGGGACCCGTCTATGGCTACACCTTC.

This chain links TRBV6-6 with TRBJ1-1, with a possible D match to TRBD1 (5 bases). The germline gives CDR1 MNHNY, CDR2 SVGAGI (reference sequence). Trimming cost V 5 bases and J 3 bases, with 10 bases left between them. The CDR3 totals 13 residues. Here the CDR3 reads CASSDLRDTEAFF. In DNA form, the CDR3 reads TGTGCCAGCAGTGACCTCAGGGACACTGAAGCTTTCTTT.

The V call is TRBV6-1, the J call TRBJ1-1; perhaps TRBD1 as D (5 bases). The ends were cut back, 1 base at V and 5 bases at J, with 14 bases in the middle. This CDR3 has 15 residues. Germline CDR1 reads MNHNS; CDR2 reads SASEGT. The DNA for the CDR3 is TGTGCCAGCAGTGAAGATCAGGGATTCTATACTGAAGCTTTCTTT. It specifies CASSEDQGFYTEAFF.

The chain carries TRBV7-8 and TRBJ1-2; 8 nucleotides agree with TRBD1. With V trimmed by 1 base and J by 9 bases, 4 bases remained unmatched. The CDR3 is made up of 13 amino acids. CDR1 is SGHVS, CDR2 FQNEAQ, per germline. Written as DNA, the CDR3 is TGTGCCAGCAGCTTAGGGGGACAGGACCGCTACACCTTC. Translating gives CASSLGGQDRYTF.

The genes are TRBV6-4 and TRBJ2-1; D might be TRBD2 (7 bases). V lost 3 bases and J lost 7, with 19 bases in between. Germline CDR1 reads MRHNA; CDR2 reads SNTAGT. The CDR3 length is 16 residues. The DNA of the CDR3 is TGTGCCAGCAGTGAGGACGGGGGGCCCCGGGGTAATGAGCAGTTCTTC. It translates to CASSEDGGPRGNEQFF.